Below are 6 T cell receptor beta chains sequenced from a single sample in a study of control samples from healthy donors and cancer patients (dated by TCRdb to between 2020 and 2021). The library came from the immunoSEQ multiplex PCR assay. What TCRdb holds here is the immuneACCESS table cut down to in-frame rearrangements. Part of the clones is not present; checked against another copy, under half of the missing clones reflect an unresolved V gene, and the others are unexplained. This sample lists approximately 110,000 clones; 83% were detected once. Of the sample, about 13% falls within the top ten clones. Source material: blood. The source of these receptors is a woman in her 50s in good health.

The CDR3 bases are TGTGCCAGTAGTACGAGAGCTAGCGGGAGACCCTACGAGCAGTACTTC. Its translation is CASSTRASGRPYEQYF. This sequence joins TRBV19 and TRBJ2-7; 10 positions match TRBD2. CDR3 length: 16 residues. V shed 4 bases, J shed 2 bases, and the junction held 8 bases outside the gene matches. The germline gives CDR1 LNHDA, CDR2 SQIVND (reference sequence).

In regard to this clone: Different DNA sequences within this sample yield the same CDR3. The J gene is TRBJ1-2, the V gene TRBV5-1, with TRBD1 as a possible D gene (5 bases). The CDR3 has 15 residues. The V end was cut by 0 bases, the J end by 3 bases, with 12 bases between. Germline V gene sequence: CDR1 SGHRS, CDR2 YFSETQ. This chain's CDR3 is CASSLGDRNYYGYTF. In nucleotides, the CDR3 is TGCGCCAGCAGCTTGGGAGACAGAAATTACTATGGCTACACCTTC.

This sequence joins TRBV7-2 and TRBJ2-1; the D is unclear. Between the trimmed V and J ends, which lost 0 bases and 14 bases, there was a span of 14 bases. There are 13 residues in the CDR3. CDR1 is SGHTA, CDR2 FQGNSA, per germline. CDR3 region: CASSLARSAREFF. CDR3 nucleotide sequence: TGTGCCAGCAGCTTAGCTAGGTCGGCCCGGGAGTTCTTC.

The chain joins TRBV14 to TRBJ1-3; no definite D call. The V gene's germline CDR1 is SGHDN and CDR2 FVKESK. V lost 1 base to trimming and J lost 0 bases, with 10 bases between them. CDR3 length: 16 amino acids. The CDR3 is CASSQATAFSGNTIYF. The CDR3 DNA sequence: TGTGCCAGCAGCCAAGCCACAGCTTTCTCTGGAAACACCATATATTTT.

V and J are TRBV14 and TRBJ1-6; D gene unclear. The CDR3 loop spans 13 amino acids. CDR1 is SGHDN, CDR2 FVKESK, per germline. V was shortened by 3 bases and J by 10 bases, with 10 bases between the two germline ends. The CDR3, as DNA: TGTGCCAGCAGCCAGGAACTCGAGTCACCCCTCCACTTT. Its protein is CASSQELESPLHF.

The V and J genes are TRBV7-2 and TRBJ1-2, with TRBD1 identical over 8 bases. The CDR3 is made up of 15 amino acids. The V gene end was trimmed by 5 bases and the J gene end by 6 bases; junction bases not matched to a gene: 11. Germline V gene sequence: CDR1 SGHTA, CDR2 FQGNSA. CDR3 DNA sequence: TGTGCCAGCAGCGAAGGCCGCAGGGGGCGGCATGGCTACACCTTC. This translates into CASSEGRRGRHGYTF.